This TCR beta chain was obtained from a study of T cells in Graves' hyperthyroidism and ophthalmopathy. The CDR3 consists of 15 residues. The germline gives CDR1 MNHNS, CDR2 SASEGT. V lost 1 base, J lost 2 bases, and 11 bases lay in between. Amplified TCR beta CDR3 regions came from RNA transcripts. Carried out on the TCR CDR3, a first-round RT-PCR used the HTBI primer set. TCRdb re-called the multiplex PCR reads through MiXCR, storing one row per CDR3 protein. This table holds about 550,000 distinct CDR3 sequences, about 20% found once. Sequencing was performed on blood. This chain uses TRBV6-1 with TRBJ1-1; unclear D gene. This TCR was recovered from a man younger than 35 with Graves' hyperthyroidism. CDR3 nucleotide sequence: TGTGCCAGCAGTGAAGGGGCAGGAGACAACACTGAAGCTTTCTTT. Protein product: CASSEGAGDNTEAFF.